The clone carrying this TCR beta chain came up a few times. Its antigen is currently unknown. Gene names refer to mouse genes. The CDR3 extends 1 residue past the end of the read, so its final part is completed from the germline J gene. The record originates from a study of tissue T cells after allogeneic stem cell transplantation. Study results and limitations: Only a limited share of tissue TCRs appeared in blood or spleen. Alloreactivity or antigen specificity of tissue TCRs was not determined; some clones might be host cells.

Time point specified: mouse harvest day 7 after allogeneic transplant. The graft held 10^6 splenic CD5+ T cells and 10^7 T-cell-depleted bone marrow cells. Tissues came from B6→BALB/c major-mismatch GVHD mice at day 7 or 14. Survey-depth TCRbeta CDR3 sequencing reported V/J genes and productive frequencies. The repertoire was sequenced with immunoSEQ multiplex PCR; TCRdb's copy has only in-frame clones and lacks some. Of approximately 7,000 clones in the sample, 50% were seen once. Germline CDR1 reads NSHNY; CDR2 reads SYGAGN. This CDR3 has 15 amino acids. V gave up 2 bases and J gave up 2 bases; unmatched junction bases: 2.

The sequenced material came from gut tissue. This rearrangement joins TRBV13-1 to TRBJ2-5; 10 nucleotides line up with TRBD2. This receptor was taken from a female BALB/c mouse given C57BL/6 T cells with graft-versus-host disease after an allogeneic hematopoietic cell transplant. The sequenced CDR3 bases are TGTGCCAGCAGTGAACCTGGGGGGGCCCAAGACACCCAGTAC. Translating it yields CASSEPGGAQDTQY. The entire CDR3 sequence reads CASSEPGGAQDTQYF.